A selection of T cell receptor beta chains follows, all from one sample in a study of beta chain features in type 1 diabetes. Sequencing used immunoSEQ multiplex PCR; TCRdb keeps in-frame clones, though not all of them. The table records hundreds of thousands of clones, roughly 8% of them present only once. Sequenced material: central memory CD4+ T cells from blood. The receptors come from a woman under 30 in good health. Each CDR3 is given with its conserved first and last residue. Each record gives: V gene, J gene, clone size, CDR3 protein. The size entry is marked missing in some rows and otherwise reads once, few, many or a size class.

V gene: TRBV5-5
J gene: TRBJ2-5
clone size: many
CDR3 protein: CASSRGIQETQYF

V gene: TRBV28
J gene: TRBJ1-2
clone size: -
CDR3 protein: CASRSGENYGYTF

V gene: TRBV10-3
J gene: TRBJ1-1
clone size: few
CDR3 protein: CAITLRGDTEAFF

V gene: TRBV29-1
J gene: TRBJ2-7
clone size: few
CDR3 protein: CSVVSPVSYEQYF

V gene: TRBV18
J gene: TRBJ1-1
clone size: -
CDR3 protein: CASSPSENTEAFF

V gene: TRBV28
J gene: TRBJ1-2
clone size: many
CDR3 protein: CASGDRYGYTF

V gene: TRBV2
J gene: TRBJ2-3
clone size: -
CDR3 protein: CASSPTPGLALPEDTQYF

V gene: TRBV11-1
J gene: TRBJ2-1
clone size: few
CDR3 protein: CASSLIQTSGRENEQFF

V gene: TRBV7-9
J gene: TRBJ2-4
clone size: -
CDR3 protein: CASSLAPSTSGRGYIQYF

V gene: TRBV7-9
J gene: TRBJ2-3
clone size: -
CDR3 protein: CASSRGGNRVTDTQYF

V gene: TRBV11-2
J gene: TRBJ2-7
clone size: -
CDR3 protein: CASSLGVSIADPYEQYF

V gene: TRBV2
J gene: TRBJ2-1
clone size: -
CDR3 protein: CASRQLSGSYNEQFF

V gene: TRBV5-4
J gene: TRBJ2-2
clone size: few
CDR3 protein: CASSADRGRELFF

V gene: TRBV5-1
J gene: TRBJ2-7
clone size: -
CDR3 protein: CASSASGTSSNLFYEQYF

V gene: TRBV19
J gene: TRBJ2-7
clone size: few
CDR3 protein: CASSGTEDYEQYF

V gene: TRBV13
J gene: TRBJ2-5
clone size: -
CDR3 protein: CATGGSLQETQYF

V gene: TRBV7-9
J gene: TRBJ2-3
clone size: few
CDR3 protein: CASSLVMSTDTQYF

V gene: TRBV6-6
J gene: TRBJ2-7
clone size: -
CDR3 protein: CASSYSEGAQYF

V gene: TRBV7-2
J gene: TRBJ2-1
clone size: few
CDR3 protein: CASAQTALASHEQFF

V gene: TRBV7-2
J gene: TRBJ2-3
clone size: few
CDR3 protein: CASSLTRVRTDTQYF

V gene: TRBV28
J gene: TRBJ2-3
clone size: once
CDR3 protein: CASSTSGTLSYPDTQYF

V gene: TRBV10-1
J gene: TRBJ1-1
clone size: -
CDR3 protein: CASSEAGNTEAFF